The source of this T cell receptor (beta chain) is a study of T cells in Graves' hyperthyroidism and ophthalmopathy. This clonotype was counted many times. From RNA transcripts, TCR beta CDR3 regions were amplified. An initial round of RT-PCR targeting the TCR CDR3 relied on the HTBI primer set. TCRdb re-called the multiplex PCR reads with MiXCR, one entry per CDR3 protein. The sample includes almost 250,000 distinct CDR3 sequences, approximately 24% of them seen just once. The CDR3 extends over 16 amino acids. The V and J ends lost 5 bases and 0 bases, in that order; junction bases with no gene match: 2. The germline V gene has CDR1 SGHVS and CDR2 FNYEAQ.

Sequencing was done on a sample of blood. This chain joins TRBV7-6 and TRBJ2-2; 11 bases match TRBD2. The origin of this receptor is a woman in her forties with Graves' ophthalmopathy. The CDR3 here is CASSGTSGTNTGELFF. The CDR3 DNA reads TGTGCCAGCAGCGGGACTAGCGGAACGAACACCGGGGAGCTGTTTTTT.